This record covers a single TCR beta chain. Its specificity is not known. Sequencing was performed with immunoSEQ multiplex PCR; in TCRdb, only in-frame clones are kept and a portion is missing. The table records roughly 120,000 clones, 90% to 95% of them present only once. This record belongs to a study of graft-versus-host responses after intestinal transplantation. As for the study in general: Recipients had multivisceral, liver-intestinal, or isolated intestinal transplants.

Whole-study findings and limits: Graft-donor T cell macrochimerism coincided with high graft-versus-host to host-versus-graft clonal ratios in allografts.

The CDR3 extends over 15 amino acids. V was shortened by 1 base and J by 3 bases, with 13 bases between the two germline ends. Germline lookup yields CDR1 SEHNR and CDR2 FQNEAQ (reference sequence). This clonotype originated in a human donor who received an intestinal transplant. Sequencing used unstimulated CD8+ T cells sorted from spleen or lymph node cells, obtained before intestinal transplant. The rearrangement uses TRBV7-9 and TRBJ2-7; D gene uncertain. CDR3 sequence: CASSLGLGQNYEQYF. CDR3 nucleotide sequence: TGTGCCAGCAGCTTAGGGTTAGGCCAGAACTACGAGCAGTACTTC.